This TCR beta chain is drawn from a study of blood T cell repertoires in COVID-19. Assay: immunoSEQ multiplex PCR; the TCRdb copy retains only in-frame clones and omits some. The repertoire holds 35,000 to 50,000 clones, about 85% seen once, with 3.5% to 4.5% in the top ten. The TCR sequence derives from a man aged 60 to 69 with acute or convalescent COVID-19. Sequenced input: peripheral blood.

CDR3 bases: TGTGCCAGCAGTTACGTGGGGGCAGGGAGCGGCTACACCTTC. Translated, it gives CASSYVGAGSGYTF. This chain joins TRBV6-2 or TRBV6-3 and TRBJ1-2, with D possibly being TRBD1 (6 bases). The V gene's germline CDR1 is MNHEY and CDR2 SVGEGT. V was cut by 2 bases and J by 8 bases, with 15 bases left in between. This CDR3 region has 14 residues.